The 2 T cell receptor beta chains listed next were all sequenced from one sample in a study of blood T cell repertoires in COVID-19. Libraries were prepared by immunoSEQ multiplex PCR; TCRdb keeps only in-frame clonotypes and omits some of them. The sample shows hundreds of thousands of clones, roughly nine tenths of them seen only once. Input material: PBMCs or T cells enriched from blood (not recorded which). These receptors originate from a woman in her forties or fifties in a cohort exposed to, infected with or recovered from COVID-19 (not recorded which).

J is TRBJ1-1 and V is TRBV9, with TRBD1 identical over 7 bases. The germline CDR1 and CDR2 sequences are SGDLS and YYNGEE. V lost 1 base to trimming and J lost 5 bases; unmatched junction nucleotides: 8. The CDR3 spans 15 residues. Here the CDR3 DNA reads TGTGCCAGCAGCGTATACGCAGGGGGGAGGACTGAAGCTTTCTTT. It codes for CASSVYAGGRTEAFF. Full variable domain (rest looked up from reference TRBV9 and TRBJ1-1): DSGVTQTPKHLITATGQRVTLRCSPRSGDLSVYWYQQSLDQGLQFLIQYYNGEERAKGNILERFSAQQFPDLHSELNLSSLELGDSALYFCASSVYAGGRTEAFFGQGTRLTVV.

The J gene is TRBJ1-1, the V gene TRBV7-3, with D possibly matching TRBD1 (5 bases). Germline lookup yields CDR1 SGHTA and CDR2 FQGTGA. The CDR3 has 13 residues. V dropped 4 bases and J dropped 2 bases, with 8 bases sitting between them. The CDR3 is CASSSGHNTEAFF. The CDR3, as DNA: TGTGCCAGCAGCTCCGGACATAACACTGAAGCTTTCTTT. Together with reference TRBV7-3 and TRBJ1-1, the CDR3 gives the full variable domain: GAGVSQTPSNKVTEKGKYVELRCDPISGHTALYWYRQSLGQGPEFLIYFQGTGAADDSGLPNDRFFAVRPEGSVSTLKIQRTERGDSAVYLCASSSGHNTEAFFGQGTRLTVV.